The 6 T cell receptor beta chains below all came from one sample that was sequenced in a study of OX40 agonist ivuxolimab in advanced cancers. The method was immunoSEQ multiplex PCR; TCRdb's version includes in-frame clones alone and lacks a portion of them. The data contain about 64,000 clones, approximately 80% of them seen just once; the ten biggest clones take up roughly 2.3%. Specimen: CD4+ or CD8+ T cells sorted from blood, collected in a trial of the OX40 agonist ivuxolimab. The receptors here all came from an adult with an advanced solid tumor such as melanoma, head and neck, liver or kidney cancer.

The chain links TRBV11-3 to TRBJ2-1, with D possibly being TRBD2 (6 bases). This CDR3 contains 15 residues. The V end was cut by 0 bases, the J end by 3 bases, with 9 bases between. CDR1 and CDR2 (germline): SGHNT, YENEEA. The CDR3 reads CASSLEGGDYNEQFF. The CDR3 nucleotides are TGTGCCAGCAGCTTAGAAGGCGGGGACTACAATGAGCAGTTCTTC.

The sample holds one count of this clone. This chain links TRBV6-5 with TRBJ1-3, with unresolved D. This CDR3 spans 15 amino acids. Germline V gives CDR1 MNHEY, CDR2 SVGAGI. V was clipped by 5 bases and J by 0 bases, with 11 bases between them. The CDR3 is CASSPDGNSGNTIYF. CDR3 DNA sequence: TGTGCCAGCAGTCCAGACGGGAACTCTGGAAACACCATATATTTT.

The rearrangement uses TRBV7-9 and TRBJ2-7; 11 bases agree with TRBD2. In germline, CDR1 is SEHNR, CDR2 FQNEAQ (reference sequence). The CDR3 extends over 19 amino acids. V lost 6 bases, J lost 5 bases, and 21 bases stayed unmatched. This chain's CDR3 is CASSPKRGSGGAHPNEQYF. CDR3 nucleotides: TGTGCCAGCAGTCCTAAAAGAGGTAGCGGGGGGGCCCACCCAAACGAGCAGTACTTC.

The V call is TRBV10-2, the J call TRBJ1-5; D remains ambiguous. Trimming removed 7 bases from V and 3 bases from J, with 10 bases in between. Germline-derived CDR1 and CDR2 are WSHSY and SAAADI. This CDR3 spans 13 amino acids. CDR3 region: CASTLSINQPQHF. The DNA for the CDR3 is TGCGCCAGCACCCTTAGCATCAATCAGCCCCAGCATTTT.

This rearrangement joins TRBV28 to TRBJ1-5; D is uncertain. Germline V gene lookup returns CDR1 MDHEN and CDR2 SYDVKM. Trimming removed 1 base from V and 3 bases from J, with 7 bases in between. The CDR3 consists of 14 residues. This CDR3 is CASSLFGHNQPQHF. CDR3 nucleotides: TGTGCCAGCAGTTTATTTGGGCACAATCAGCCCCAGCATTTT.

This sequence joins TRBV10-3 and TRBJ2-3; perhaps TRBD1 as D (6 bases). Per the germline V gene, CDR1 is ENHRY and CDR2 is SYGVKD. Trimming pared 6 bases from V and 4 bases from J, leaving 14 bases between. This CDR3 region has 14 residues. CDR3 DNA sequence: TGTGCCATCAGCCAAACAGGGTCGGCAGATACGCAGTATTTT. Protein product: CAISQTGSADTQYF.